Following are 18 T cell receptor beta chains from one sample sequenced in a study of T-cell memory formation after mild COVID-19. TCRdb redid the calling of the 5' RACE reads with MiXCR, one entry per CDR3 protein. The sample has 210,000 or so distinct CDR3 sequences, around 18% seen once. The specimen was PBMCs or a T cell subset sorted from them (not recorded which). The receptors originated from an adult woman who had mild COVID-19 (a few samples of this study predate the infection). Cell type and time point are not known.

This clonotype was detected only a few times. This chain joins TRBV7-9 and TRBJ1-4; no clear D. This CDR3 comprises 14 residues. Trimming cost V 10 bases and J 7 bases, with 19 bases left between them. Per germline, CDR1 SEHNR and CDR2 FQNEAQ (reference sequence). The CDR3 DNA reads as TGTGCCACGGGCAGTGGCAGTCAGAGTGAAAAACTGTTTTTT. It yields the protein CATGSGSQSEKLFF.

The chain employs TRBV9 and TRBJ2-4; 7 bases fit TRBD2. The CDR3 is 14 residues long. From germline, CDR1 is SGDLS and CDR2 YYNGEE. The V and J ends lost 0 bases and 8 bases, in that order; junction bases with no gene match: 5. The CDR3 spells CASSVEAGSDIQYF. CDR3 DNA sequence: TGTGCCAGCAGCGTAGAAGCGGGAAGCGACATTCAGTACTTC.

The V gene is TRBV2, the J gene TRBJ2-1; tentatively, D is TRBD2 (5 bases). The CDR3 covers 14 residues. The germline V gene encodes CDR1 SNHLY and CDR2 FYNNEI. Trimming removed 5 bases from V and 9 bases from J, with 17 bases in between. The DNA for the CDR3 is TGTGCCAGCAGTTTCAGCGGTGGGCTCGTTGAGCAGTTCTTC. Amino acid sequence: CASSFSGGLVEQFF.

V and J are TRBV18 and TRBJ1-1, with 7 nucleotides matching TRBD1. The trim removed 6 bases at V and 0 bases at J, leaving 4 bases unmatched. The CDR3 has 14 amino acids. CDR1 KGHSH and CDR2 LQKENI come from the germline V gene. CDR3 bases: TGTGCCAGCTCTCACAGGGGTCTGAACACTGAAGCTTTCTTT. This encodes CASSHRGLNTEAFF.

The chain has TRBV18 and TRBJ1-2; D might be TRBD1 (5 bases). Germline CDR1 and CDR2: KGHSH and LQKENI. The V gene lost 3 bases and the J gene lost 4 bases, with 15 bases spanning the gap. The CDR3 covers 15 residues. CDR3 nucleotides: TGTGCCAGCTCACCGCCCGCAGGGCAAGGCTATGGCTACACCTTC. Translating gives CASSPPAGQGYGYTF.

The CDR3: CSASTRLEQYF. Here the CDR3 DNA reads TGCAGTGCTAGTACCAGGTTGGAGCAGTACTTC. The chain has TRBV20-1 and TRBJ2-7, with no clear D. With 3 bases removed from V and 7 bases from J, the gap between germline ends came to 10 bases. Germline V CDR1 and CDR2: DFQATT, SNEGSKA (reference sequence). The CDR3 totals 11 residues.

The chain combines TRBV19 with TRBJ1-3; TRBD1 is a possible D gene (5 bases). Between the trimmed V and J ends, which lost 3 bases and 1 base, there was a span of 16 bases. Germline loops: CDR1 LNHDA, CDR2 SQIVND (reference sequence). This CDR3 contains 17 residues. CDR3 sequence reads: CASSIQGLSTSGNTIYF. The DNA for the CDR3 is TGTGCCAGTAGTATTCAGGGCCTATCGACGTCTGGAAACACCATATATTTT.

V is TRBV7-3 and J is TRBJ2-3, with D unresolved. V was clipped by 1 base and J by 0 bases, with 5 bases between them. The CDR3 covers 14 residues. Germline V gene lookup returns CDR1 SGHTA and CDR2 FQGTGA. CDR3 region: CASSLIGSTDTQYF. The CDR3 DNA sequence: TGTGCCAGCAGCTTAATCGGAAGCACAGATACGCAGTATTTT.

The rearrangement uses TRBV4-1 and TRBJ1-2, with D unresolved. V lost 1 base and J lost 1, with 7 bases in between. The CDR3 contains 14 residues. Germline V gene lookup returns CDR1 MGHRA and CDR2 YSYEKL. CDR3 loop: CASSQVSVNYGYTF. CDR3 bases: TGCGCCAGCAGCCAAGTCAGCGTTAACTATGGCTACACCTTC.

The chain couples TRBV7-6 to TRBJ1-6; D remains unclear. The CDR3 has 13 residues. V was trimmed by 4 bases and J by 9 bases, leaving 10 bases between them. The germline V gene has CDR1 SGHVS and CDR2 FNYEAQ. In DNA, the CDR3 is TGTGCCAGCAGCTACCAATGGGGTTCACCCCTCCACTTT. The encoded protein is CASSYQWGSPLHF.

The chain couples TRBV12-3 or TRBV12-4 to TRBJ1-2; 7 bases align to TRBD1. This CDR3 has 15 amino acids. Losses at the gene ends were 6 bases for V and 2 bases for J; bases not matched to a gene: 9. The CDR3: CASRAGQPLNYGYTF. The CDR3 coding sequence is TGTGCCAGCAGGGCGGGACAGCCCCTGAACTATGGCTACACCTTC.

This clonotype was counted many times. The genes are TRBV4-3 and TRBJ2-3, with D possibly called TRBD1 or TRBD2 (5 bases each). Germline CDR1 LGHNA, CDR2 YSLEER. Trimming removed 4 bases at V and 6 bases at J, with 17 bases between. CDR3 length equals 15 residues. CDR3 region: CASSPGTHVEDTQYF. In DNA form, the CDR3 reads TGCGCCAGCAGCCCCGGGACCCACGTTGAGGATACGCAGTATTTT.

J is TRBJ1-1 and V is TRBV6-2 or TRBV6-3, with TRBD1 as a possible D gene (5 bases). CDR3 length: 13 residues. V lost 0 bases, J lost 4 bases, and 6 bases lay in between. In germline, CDR1 is MNHEY, CDR2 SVGEGT. In DNA, the CDR3 is TGTGCCAGCAGTTACTCGAGGGGCACTGAAGCTTTCTTT. Amino acid sequence: CASSYSRGTEAFF.

This clonotype came up a few times. The chain carries TRBV29-1 and TRBJ2-7; D gene uncertain. The CDR3 is 12 amino acids. V gave up 5 bases and J gave up 5 bases, with 13 bases separating them. Germline CDR1 reads SQVTM; CDR2 reads ANQGSEA. The CDR3 here is CSVKDGAHEQYF. CDR3 DNA: TGCAGCGTTAAGGACGGAGCCCACGAGCAGTACTTC.

The chain couples TRBV12-3 or TRBV12-4 to TRBJ2-7, with 12 bases lining up with TRBD2. V dropped 6 bases and J dropped 6; count of bases not matched to a gene: 6. This CDR3 contains 14 residues. This chain's CDR3 is CASSLAGGPSEQYF. Written as DNA, the CDR3 is TGTGCCAGCAGCCTAGCGGGAGGGCCCTCCGAGCAGTACTTC.

The V gene is TRBV7-2, the J gene TRBJ2-4; tentatively, D is TRBD1 or TRBD2 (5 bases each). CDR1 is SGHTA and CDR2 is FQGNSA in the germline V gene. Trimming took 4 bases from V and 10 from J, leaving 11 bases between them. This CDR3 comprises 12 residues. The CDR3 region has the DNA TGTGCCAGCAGCTCTAACGAGGGGATTCAGTACTTC. Its translation: CASSSNEGIQYF.

The V and J genes are TRBV7-9 and TRBJ2-7; D could derive from TRBD1 or TRBD2 (5 bases each). This CDR3 is 14 amino acids long. Germline values: CDR1 SEHNR, CDR2 FQNEAQ (reference sequence). The germline V and J ends were trimmed by 3 bases and 3 bases, with 12 bases remaining between them. CDR3 nucleotides: TGTGCCAGCAGCTTGGGACCGATTTACTACGAGCAGTACTTC. Its protein is CASSLGPIYYEQYF.

This chain uses TRBV3-1 with TRBJ1-5; possible D gene TRBD1, 5 bases. Germline CDR1 LGHDT, CDR2 YNNKEL (reference sequence). CDR3 length: 17 amino acids. The V end was cut by 1 base, the J end by 0 bases, with 13 bases between. The CDR3 region has the DNA TGTGCCAGCAGCCAAGGGACGGGGACTTATAGCAATCAGCCCCAGCATTTT. It translates to CASSQGTGTYSNQPQHF.